Each of the 14 T cell receptor beta chains below was sequenced from the same sample in a study of blood T cells in healthy people across ages. A J-beta primer mix and a sample-barcoded 5' primer were used in a second PCR of about 7 to 12 cycles. TCRdb recomputed calls from the 5' RACE reads with MiXCR, one row per CDR3 protein. The table includes approximately 730,000 distinct CDR3 sequences, approximately 53% detected once. The sample consisted of blood. The receptors were gathered from a man older than 75 in good health.

The chain uses TRBV28 and TRBJ2-3; 7 nucleotides match TRBD1. The CDR3 extends over 17 amino acids. Germline V gene lookup returns CDR1 MDHEN and CDR2 SYDVKM. V was clipped by 5 bases and J by 0 bases; unmatched bases: 11. CDR3 residues: CASSPQTGKTSTDTQYF. As DNA, the CDR3 is TGTGCCAGCAGTCCACAGACAGGGAAGACTAGCACAGATACGCAGTATTTT.

This clonotype was picked up a small number of times. The CDR3 coding sequence is TGTGCCAGCAGCCTTAGACCCACGGGGGGCTCCTACAATGAGCAGTTCTTC. This gives the protein CASSLRPTGGSYNEQFF. The chain carries TRBV7-9 and TRBJ2-1, with TRBD2 matching 7 bases. Germline loops: CDR1 SEHNR, CDR2 FQNEAQ (reference sequence). V gave up 5 bases and J gave up 0 bases; unmatched junction bases: 10. This CDR3 has 17 residues.

In regard to this clonotype: The junction differs from germline at one of its ends, possibly a read error. The J gene is TRBJ2-7, the V gene TRBV20-1; possible D gene TRBD2, 5 bases. The germline V gene encodes CDR1 DFQATT and CDR2 SNEGSKA (reference sequence). CDR3 length: 13 amino acids. As DNA, the CDR3 is TGCAGTGCGAGAGGTTCGGGATTTTTGGCCCAGTACTTC. Residues: CSARGSGFLAQYF.

The chain is built from TRBV5-1 and TRBJ2-3, with D tentatively TRBD1 or TRBD2 (5 bases each). Germline CDR1 is SGHRS and CDR2 is YFSETQ. The germline V and J ends were trimmed by 4 bases and 4 bases, with 19 bases remaining between them. The CDR3 is made up of 16 amino acids. CDR3 sequence reads: CASSPSPGRLPDTQYF. CDR3 nucleotides: TGCGCCAGCAGCCCCAGCCCGGGACGGCTCCCAGATACGCAGTATTTT. Based on the CDR3 plus reference TRBV5-1 and TRBJ2-3, the full variable domain is KAGVTQTPRYLIKTRGQQVTLSCSPISGHRSVSWYQQTPGQGLQFLFEYFSETQRNKGNFPGRFSGRQFSNSRSEMNVSTLELGDSALYLCASSPSPGRLPDTQYFGPGTRLTVL.

The gene calls are TRBV3-1 and TRBJ1-6, with no clear D. V lost 1 base and J 7 bases, leaving 8 bases between the germline ends. The CDR3 length is 14 residues. The germline V gene has CDR1 LGHDT and CDR2 YNNKEL (reference sequence). In DNA, the CDR3 is TGTGCCAGCAGCCAAGCGGGTCGGAATTCACCCCTCCACTTT. It translates to CASSQAGRNSPLHF.

Here the CDR3 reads CASSQGGSKETQYF. DNA of the CDR3: TGCGCCAGCAGCCAAGGAGGATCAAAAGAGACCCAGTACTTC. V is TRBV4-1 and J is TRBJ2-5; the D is unclear. The CDR3 sequence is 14 residues long. Germline V lookup: CDR1 MGHRA, CDR2 YSYEKL. Trimming took off 1 base at V and 3 bases at J, with 9 bases between the two ends.

The V gene is TRBV6-5, the J gene TRBJ1-4; 8 nucleotides agree with TRBD1. Germline V CDR1 and CDR2: MNHEY, SVGAGI. With V trimmed by 8 bases and J by 5 bases, 7 bases remained unmatched. This CDR3 is 14 amino acids long. The CDR3 protein is CASWAGGSNEKLFF. CDR3 nucleotides: TGTGCCAGCTGGGCAGGGGGCTCCAATGAAAAACTGTTTTTT.

As for this clonotype: The germline gene is not matched at one end of the junction; a read error may be the cause. V is TRBV25-1 and J is TRBJ2-7, with D maybe TRBD2 (5 bases). The CDR3 spans 14 residues. CDR1 is MGHDK, CDR2 SYGVNS, per germline. The CDR3 nucleotides are TGTGCCCGCAGTGAATATGAGGGAGTCCGCGAGCAGTACTTC. Translation gives CARSEYEGVREQYF.

The chain links TRBV9 to TRBJ1-1; perhaps TRBD1 as D (5 bases). The germline V and J ends were trimmed by 0 bases and 4 bases, with 10 bases remaining between them. This CDR3 is 14 amino acids long. Germline CDR1 reads SGDLS; CDR2 reads YYNGEE. CDR3 nucleotide sequence: TGTGCCAGCAGCGTAGTATCGGGGGGCACTGAAGCTTTCTTT. Translating it yields CASSVVSGGTEAFF.

This chain joins TRBV21-1 and TRBJ1-3. TRBV21-1 is assigned pseudogene status. This CDR3 is built from 17 residues. This CDR3 reads CASSKGTGIPSGNTIYF. The CDR3 nucleotides read TGTGCCAGCAGCAAAGGGACGGGCATTCCCTCTGGAAACACCATATATTTT.

This chain connects TRBV12-3 or TRBV12-4 to TRBJ1-2; tentatively, D is TRBD1 (5 bases). V lost 3 bases, J lost 10 bases, and 12 bases lay in between. CDR3 size: 12 residues. Here the CDR3 DNA reads TGTGCCAGCAGTTTCGGACAAAGCCACTACACCTTC. It is translated as CASSFGQSHYTF.

V and J are TRBV29-1 and TRBJ1-4, with 7 bases identical to TRBD1. V lost 4 bases, J lost 4 bases, and 6 bases stayed unmatched. In germline, CDR1 is SQVTM, CDR2 ANQGSEA. The CDR3 is 14 residues long. The CDR3 region is CSVGGGRGNEKLFF. The CDR3 nucleotides are TGCAGCGTTGGAGGGGGCCGCGGTAATGAAAAACTGTTTTTT.

This chain connects TRBV12-3 or TRBV12-4 to TRBJ2-7, with 8 bases matching TRBD1. The CDR3 has 14 amino acids. J gave up 6 bases and V 1 base, and 5 bases lay outside the gene matches. CDR3 region: CASSLEDRDVEQYF. In DNA, the CDR3 is TGTGCCAGCAGTTTAGAGGACAGGGACGTCGAGCAGTACTTC.

At least ten counts were recorded for this clonotype. The chain employs TRBV6-6 and TRBJ2-2; 8 nucleotides align to TRBD1. Germline V gives CDR1 MNHNY, CDR2 SVGAGI (reference sequence). Germline trimming cut 5 bases from V and 5 bases from J; bases unmatched to any gene: 7. CDR3 length: 15 residues. The CDR3 DNA reads as TGTGCCAGCAGTCCAACAGGGGGGAGGACCGGGGAGCTGTTTTTT. Residues: CASSPTGGRTGELFF.